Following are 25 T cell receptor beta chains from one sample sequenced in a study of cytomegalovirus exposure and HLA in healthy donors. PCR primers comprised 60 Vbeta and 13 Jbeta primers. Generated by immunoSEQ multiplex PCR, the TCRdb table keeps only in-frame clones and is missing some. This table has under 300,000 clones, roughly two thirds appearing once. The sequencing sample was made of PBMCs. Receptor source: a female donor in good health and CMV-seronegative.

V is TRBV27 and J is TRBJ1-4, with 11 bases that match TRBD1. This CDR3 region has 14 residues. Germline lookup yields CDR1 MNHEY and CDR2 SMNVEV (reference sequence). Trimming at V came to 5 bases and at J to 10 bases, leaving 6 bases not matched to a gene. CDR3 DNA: TGTGCCAGCAGTCCGGGACAGGGGGTTGGAAAACTGTTTTTT. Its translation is CASSPGQGVGKLFF.

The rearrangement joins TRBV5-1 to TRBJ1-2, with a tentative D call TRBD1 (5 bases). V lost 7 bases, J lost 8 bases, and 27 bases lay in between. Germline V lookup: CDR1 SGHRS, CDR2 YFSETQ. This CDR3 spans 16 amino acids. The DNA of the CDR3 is TGCGCCAGCGGATCCGACGCGGGGCGCACCAAGTCCGGCTACACCTTC. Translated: CASGSDAGRTKSGYTF.

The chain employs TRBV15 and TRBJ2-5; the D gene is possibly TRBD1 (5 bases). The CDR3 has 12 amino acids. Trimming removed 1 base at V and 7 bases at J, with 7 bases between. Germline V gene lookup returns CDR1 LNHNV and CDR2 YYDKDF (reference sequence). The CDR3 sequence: CATSRARGTQYF. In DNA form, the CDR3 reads TGTGCCACCAGCAGAGCTAGGGGGACCCAGTACTTC.

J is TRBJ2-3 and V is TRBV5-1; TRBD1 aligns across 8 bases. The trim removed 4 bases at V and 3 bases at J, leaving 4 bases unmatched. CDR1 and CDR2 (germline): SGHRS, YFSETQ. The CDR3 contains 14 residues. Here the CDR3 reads CASSIDRGTDTQYF. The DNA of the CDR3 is TGCGCCAGCAGCATAGACAGGGGAACAGATACGCAGTATTTT.

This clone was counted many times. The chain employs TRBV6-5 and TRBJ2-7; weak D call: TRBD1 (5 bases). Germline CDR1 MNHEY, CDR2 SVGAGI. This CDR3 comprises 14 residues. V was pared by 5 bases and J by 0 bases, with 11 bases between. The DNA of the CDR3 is TGTGCCAGCAGTGCATACAGGAGCTCCTACGAGCAGTACTTC. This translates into CASSAYRSSYEQYF.

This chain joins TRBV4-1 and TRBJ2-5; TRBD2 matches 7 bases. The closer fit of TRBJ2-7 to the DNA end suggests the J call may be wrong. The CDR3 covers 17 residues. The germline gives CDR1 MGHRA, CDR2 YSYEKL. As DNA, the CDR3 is TGCGCCAGCAGCCAAGTTTCTAGCGGTTACTCCTCCTACGAGCAGTACTTC. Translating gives CASSQVSSGYSSYEQYF.

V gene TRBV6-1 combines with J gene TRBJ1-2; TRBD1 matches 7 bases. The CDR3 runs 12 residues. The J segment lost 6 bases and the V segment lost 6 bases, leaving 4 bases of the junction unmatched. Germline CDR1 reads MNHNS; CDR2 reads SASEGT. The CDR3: CASRGRGDGYTF. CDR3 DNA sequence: TGTGCCAGCAGGGGCAGGGGGGATGGCTACACCTTC.

CDR3 coding DNA: TGTGCCAGCAGCCTCAACCGCGGGCTAGCGGGCAACAATGAGCAGTTCTTC. It yields the protein CASSLNRGLAGNNEQFF. The V and J genes are TRBV7-9 and TRBJ2-1; 8 bases match TRBD2. Trimming removed 5 bases from V and 5 bases from J; junction bases left unmatched: 14. CDR3 length: 17 amino acids. Looked up from germline, CDR1 is SEHNR and CDR2 is FQNEAQ (reference sequence).

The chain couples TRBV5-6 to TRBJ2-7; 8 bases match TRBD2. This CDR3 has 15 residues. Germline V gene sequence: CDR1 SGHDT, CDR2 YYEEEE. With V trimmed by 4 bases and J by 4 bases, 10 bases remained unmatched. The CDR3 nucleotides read TGTGCCAGCAGCGCGGGGACCAGCGGGAGATACGAGCAGTACTTC. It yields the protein CASSAGTSGRYEQYF.

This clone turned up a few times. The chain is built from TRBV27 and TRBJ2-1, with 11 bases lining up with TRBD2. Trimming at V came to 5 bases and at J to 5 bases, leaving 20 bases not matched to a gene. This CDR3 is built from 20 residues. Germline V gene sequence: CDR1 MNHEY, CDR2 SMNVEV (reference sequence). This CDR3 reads CASSRDRRFSELAGDNEQFF. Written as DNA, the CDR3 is TGTGCCAGCAGTCGGGACAGGAGGTTTTCCGAACTAGCGGGGGACAATGAGCAGTTCTTC.

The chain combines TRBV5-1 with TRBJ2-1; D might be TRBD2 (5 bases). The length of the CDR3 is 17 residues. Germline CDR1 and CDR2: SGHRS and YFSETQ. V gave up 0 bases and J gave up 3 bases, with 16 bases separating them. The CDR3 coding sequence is TGCGCCAGCAGCTTGGTTTTCTCCCTCGGGGTCTACAATGAGCAGTTCTTC. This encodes CASSLVFSLGVYNEQFF.

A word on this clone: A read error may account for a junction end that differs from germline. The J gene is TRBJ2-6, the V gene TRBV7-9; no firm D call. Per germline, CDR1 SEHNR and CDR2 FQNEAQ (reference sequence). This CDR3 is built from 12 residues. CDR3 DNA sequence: TGTTCCAGCAGCCCATGGGCCAACGTCCTGACTTTC. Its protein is CSSSPWANVLTF. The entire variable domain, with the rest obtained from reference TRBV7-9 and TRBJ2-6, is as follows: DTGVSQNPRHKITKRGQNVTFRCDPISEHNRLYWYRQTLGQGPEFLTYFQNEAQLEKSRLLSDRFSAERPKGSFSTLEIQRTEQGDSAMYLCSSSPWANVLTFGAGSRLTVL.

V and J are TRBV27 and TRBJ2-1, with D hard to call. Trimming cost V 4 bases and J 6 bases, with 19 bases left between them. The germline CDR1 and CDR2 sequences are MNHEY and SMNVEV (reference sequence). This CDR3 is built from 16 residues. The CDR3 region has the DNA TGTGCCAGCAGTTCCCCGCGACTCCTCGCCGTCAATGAGCAGTTCTTC. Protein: CASSSPRLLAVNEQFF.

This CDR3 reads CASSQVGGGNIQYF. The CDR3 DNA reads TGCGCCAGCAGCCAAGTAGGGGGGGGAAACATTCAGTACTTC. The V call is TRBV4-1, the J call TRBJ2-4; weak D call: TRBD2 (7 bases). This CDR3 has 14 residues. V gave up 1 base and J gave up 6 bases, with 10 bases separating them. Germline V CDR1 and CDR2: MGHRA, YSYEKL.

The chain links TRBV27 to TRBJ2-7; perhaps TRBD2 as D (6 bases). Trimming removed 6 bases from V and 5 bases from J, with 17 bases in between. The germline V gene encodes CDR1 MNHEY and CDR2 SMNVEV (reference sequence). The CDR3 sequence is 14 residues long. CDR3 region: CASSPPLARDEQYF. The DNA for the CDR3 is TGTGCCAGCAGCCCCCCACTAGCTCGGGACGAGCAGTACTTC.

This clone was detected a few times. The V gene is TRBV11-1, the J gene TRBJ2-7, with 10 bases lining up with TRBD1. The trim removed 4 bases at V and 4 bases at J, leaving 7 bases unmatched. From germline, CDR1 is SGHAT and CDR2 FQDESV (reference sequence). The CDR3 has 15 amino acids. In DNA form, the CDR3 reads TGTGCCAGCAGCTCCCGGGACAGGGGAGGGTACGAGCAGTACTTC. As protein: CASSSRDRGGYEQYF.

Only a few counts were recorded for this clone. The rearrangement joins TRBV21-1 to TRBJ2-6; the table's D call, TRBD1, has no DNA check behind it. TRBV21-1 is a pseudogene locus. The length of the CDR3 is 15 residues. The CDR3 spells CASSQGAYGANVLTF. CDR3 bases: TGTGCCAGCAGTCAGGGGGCTTACGGGGCCAACGTCCTGACTTTC.

The CDR3, as DNA: TGTGCCAGCACTAGGCAGAACACCGGGGAGCTGTTTTTT. It codes for CASTRQNTGELFF. The chain employs TRBV2 and TRBJ2-2; D is undetermined. CDR3 size: 13 residues. Trimming took off 7 bases at V and 1 base at J, with 7 bases between the two ends. CDR1 is SNHLY and CDR2 is FYNNEI in the germline V gene.

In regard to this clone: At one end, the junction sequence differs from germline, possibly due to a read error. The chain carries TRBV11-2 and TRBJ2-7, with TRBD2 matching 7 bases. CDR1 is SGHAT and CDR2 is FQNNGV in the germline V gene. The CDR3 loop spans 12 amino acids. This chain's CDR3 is CASSFLGGFPFF. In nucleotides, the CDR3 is TGTGCCAGCAGCTTCCTCGGGGGGTTCCCCTTCTTC.

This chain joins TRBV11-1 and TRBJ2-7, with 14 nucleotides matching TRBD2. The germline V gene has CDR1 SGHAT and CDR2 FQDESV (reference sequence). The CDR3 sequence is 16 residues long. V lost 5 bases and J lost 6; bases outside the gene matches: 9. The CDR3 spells CASSLGTSGSLGEQYF. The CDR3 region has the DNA TGTGCCAGCAGCCTCGGGACTAGCGGGAGTCTGGGCGAGCAGTACTTC. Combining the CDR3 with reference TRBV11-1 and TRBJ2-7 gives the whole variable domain EAEVAQSPRYKITEKSQAVAFWCDPISGHATLYWYRQILGQGPELLVQFQDESVVDDSQLPKDRFSAERLKGVDSTLKIQPAELGDSAMYLCASSLGTSGSLGEQYFGPGTRLTVT.

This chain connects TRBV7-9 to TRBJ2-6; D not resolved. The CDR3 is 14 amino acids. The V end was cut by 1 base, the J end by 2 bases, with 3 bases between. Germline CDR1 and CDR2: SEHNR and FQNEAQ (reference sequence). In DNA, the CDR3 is TGTGCCAGCAGCTTAGATACTGGGGCCAACGTCCTGACTTTC. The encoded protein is CASSLDTGANVLTF.

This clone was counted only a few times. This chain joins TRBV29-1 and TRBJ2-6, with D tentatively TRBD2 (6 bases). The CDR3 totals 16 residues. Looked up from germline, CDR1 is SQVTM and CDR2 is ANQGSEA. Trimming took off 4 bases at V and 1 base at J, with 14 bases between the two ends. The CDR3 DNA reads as TGCAGCGTTGGTGGGGGGAGAGGGTCTGGGGCCAACGTCCTGACTTTC. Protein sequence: CSVGGGRGSGANVLTF.

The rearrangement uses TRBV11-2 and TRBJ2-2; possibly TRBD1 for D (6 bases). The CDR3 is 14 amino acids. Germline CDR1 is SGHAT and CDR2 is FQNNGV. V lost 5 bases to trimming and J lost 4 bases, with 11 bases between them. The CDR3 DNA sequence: TGTGCCAGCAGCCCACAGGGTAGCACCGGGGAGCTGTTTTTT. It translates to CASSPQGSTGELFF.

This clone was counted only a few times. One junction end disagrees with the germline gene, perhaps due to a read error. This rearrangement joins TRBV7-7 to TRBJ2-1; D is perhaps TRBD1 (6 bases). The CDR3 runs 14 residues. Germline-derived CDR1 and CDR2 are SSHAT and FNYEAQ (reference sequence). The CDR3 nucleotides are TGTGCTAGCAGCACCGGGACAAGGGACAATGAGCAGTTCTTC. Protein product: CASSTGTRDNEQFF.

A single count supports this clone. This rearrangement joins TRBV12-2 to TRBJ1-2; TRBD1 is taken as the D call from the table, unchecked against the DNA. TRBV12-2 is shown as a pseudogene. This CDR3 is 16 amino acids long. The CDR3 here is CASRPRGQGPIDGYTF. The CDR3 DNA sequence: TGTGCAAGTCGCCCCAGAGGACAGGGCCCGATCGATGGCTACACCTTC.